This TCR beta chain appears in the sequencing data of a study of T cells of healthy individuals. TCRdb processed the 5' RACE reads anew with MiXCR; each CDR3 protein has one entry. The data show about 82,000 distinct CDR3 sequences, with approximately 4.7% seen just once and roughly 7.5% held by the top ten. This clonotype was recorded at least ten times. This clonotype originated in a female donor in good health.

The CDR3 here is CATDQGRETQYF. DNA for the CDR3: TGTGCCACGGACCAGGGGAGAGAGACCCAGTACTTC. The chain links TRBV7-9 to TRBJ2-5; D is perhaps TRBD1 (6 bases). Germline V gene data show CDR1 as SEHNR and CDR2 as FQNEAQ (reference sequence). This CDR3 has 12 residues. V was trimmed by 10 bases and J by 4 bases, leaving 13 bases between them. The variable domain in full, with the rest retrieved from reference TRBV7-9 and TRBJ2-5, is DTGVSQNPRHKITKRGQNVTFRCDPISEHNRLYWYRQTLGQGPEFLTYFQNEAQLEKSRLLSDRFSAERPKGSFSTLEIQRTEQGDSAMYLCATDQGRETQYFGPGTRLLVL.